One sample yielded the 18 T cell receptor beta chains listed below, sequenced in a study of spatial heterogeneity in lung cancer. One entry per CDR3 protein results from TCRdb running MiXCR on the 5' RACE reads. The sample shows tens of thousands of distinct CDR3 sequences, 7.4% of them seen only once. Documented time point: blood at routine non-recurrence follow-up after resection. Whole RNA came from tumor, nontumor lung or frozen PBMC and was sequenced without being sorted. Sample: PBMCs, taken at follow-up. The receptor source for this set is a female donor with early-stage non-small cell lung cancer.

V gene TRBV5-1 combines with J gene TRBJ2-3; either TRBD1 or TRBD2 may fit D (6 bases each). The CDR3 has 15 amino acids. Germline assignment: CDR1 SGHRS and CDR2 YFSETQ. Trimming left V 4 bases short and J 2 bases short, with 14 bases between. The CDR3 nucleotides are TGCGCCAGCAGCCCGCGGGACACACACACAGATACGCAGTATTTT. This codes for CASSPRDTHTDTQYF.

This rearrangement joins TRBV12-3 or TRBV12-4 to TRBJ2-2; D gene ambiguous. CDR3 size: 13 residues. The V and J ends lost 4 bases and 6 bases respectively, with 9 bases between them. CDR3 in amino acids: CASSSVSAGELFF. The CDR3 region has the DNA TGTGCCAGCAGTTCTGTAAGCGCCGGGGAGCTGTTTTTT.

This clonotype appeared many times. The chain recombines TRBV20-1 with TRBJ1-4; D gene ambiguous. The V end was cut by 3 bases, the J end by 10 bases, with 18 bases between. The germline gives CDR1 DFQATT, CDR2 SNEGSKA (reference sequence). This CDR3 contains 14 residues. The CDR3 bases are TGCAGTGCTAGCCCCACGCAGGCCCCCCGAAAACTGTTTTTT. Translating gives CSASPTQAPRKLFF.

The chain combines TRBV5-1 with TRBJ2-3, with D unclear. The CDR3 runs 13 residues. Looked up from germline, CDR1 is SGHRS and CDR2 is YFSETQ. V gave up 0 bases and J gave up 0 bases, with 2 bases separating them. CDR3 residues: CASSLGSTDTQYF. The CDR3 DNA reads as TGCGCCAGCAGCTTGGGAAGCACAGATACGCAGTATTTT.

This clonotype was seen only a few times. The CDR3 spells CASSESGGNGYTF. The CDR3 DNA follows: TGTGCCAGCAGTGAATCTGGAGGGAACGGCTACACCTTC. This chain connects TRBV2 to TRBJ1-2; unclear D gene. With 2 bases removed from V and 8 bases from J, the gap between germline ends came to 12 bases. This CDR3 region has 13 residues. Per germline, CDR1 SNHLY and CDR2 FYNNEI.

This clonotype occurred a few times. This sequence joins TRBV24-1 and TRBJ2-2; D not certain. This CDR3 is built from 11 residues. V lost 12 bases and J lost 7, with 11 bases in between. Germline CDR1 KGHDR, CDR2 SFDVKD. The chain's CDR3 is CASRRNGELFF. In nucleotides, the CDR3 is TGTGCCTCCCGGCGTAACGGGGAGCTGTTTTTT.

The chain combines TRBV3-1 with TRBJ2-5; a weak D match, TRBD1 (5 bases). This CDR3 region has 14 residues. Looked up from germline, CDR1 is LGHDT and CDR2 is YNNKEL (reference sequence). Trimming shortened V by 5 bases and J by 3 bases, and 13 bases separated the two germline ends. The CDR3 is CASSYPTEKETQYF. The DNA of the CDR3 is TGTGCCAGCAGCTACCCGACAGAGAAAGAGACCCAGTACTTC.

The chain combines TRBV7-3 with TRBJ2-3, with TRBD2 as a possible D gene (5 bases). Germline V gene data show CDR1 as SGHTA and CDR2 as FQGTGA. V was shortened by 5 bases and J by 6 bases, with 21 bases between the two germline ends. The CDR3 runs 16 residues. In DNA, the CDR3 is TGTGCCAGCAGCCCCCAGAGGGCGGGCCCGGGGGATACGCAGTATTTT. Translating it yields CASSPQRAGPGDTQYF.

This clonotype came up many times. V is TRBV27 and J is TRBJ2-3; TRBD2 matches 9 bases. This CDR3 spans 15 amino acids. Germline V gene lookup returns CDR1 MNHEY and CDR2 SMNVEV (reference sequence). The V and J ends lost 6 bases and 0 bases, in that order; junction bases with no gene match: 4. CDR3 DNA: TGTGCCAGCAGCGGCGGGGGGGTAAGCACAGATACGCAGTATTTT. Protein sequence: CASSGGGVSTDTQYF.

This clonotype was counted only a few times. V gene TRBV20-1 combines with J gene TRBJ2-5; no definite D call. The CDR3 is 15 amino acids. V dropped 3 bases and J dropped 4 bases, with 18 bases sitting between them. Germline values: CDR1 DFQATT, CDR2 SNEGSKA (reference sequence). CDR3 nucleotides: TGCAGTGCTAGTCATAGGTTATCGACGGCAGAGACCCAGTACTTC. It yields the protein CSASHRLSTAETQYF.

In this sample, this clonotype turned up a few times. The chain employs TRBV12-3 or TRBV12-4 and TRBJ1-1; a possible D gene is TRBD1 (6 bases). CDR3 length: 15 amino acids. V lost 5 bases and J lost 11, with 24 bases in between. CDR3 loop: CASSLWGGATHNAFF. The CDR3 DNA follows: TGTGCCAGCAGTCTATGGGGGGGGGCAACCCATAATGCTTTCTTT.

The table lists this clonotype with many counts. The V and J genes are TRBV20-1 and TRBJ1-6; maybe TRBD1 (6 bases). Germline V gene sequence: CDR1 DFQATT, CDR2 SNEGSKA (reference sequence). The CDR3 sequence is 14 residues long. Trimming stripped 1 base from V and 7 bases from J, with 11 bases between. In DNA, the CDR3 is TGCAGTGCTAGAGCAGGGGCATGGAATTCACCCCTCCACTTT. Translating gives CSARAGAWNSPLHF.

In this sample, this clonotype turned up a few times. V is TRBV5-1 and J is TRBJ2-1, with TRBD1 as a possible D gene (6 bases). This CDR3 has 15 amino acids. Trimming took off 0 bases at V and 4 bases at J, with 11 bases between the two ends. The germline gives CDR1 SGHRS, CDR2 YFSETQ. The CDR3 is CASSLEGQKYNEQFF. CDR3 DNA sequence: TGCGCCAGCAGCTTGGAGGGACAAAAGTACAATGAGCAGTTCTTC.

This clonotype was seen many times. This chain uses TRBV29-1 with TRBJ2-1, with no clear D. V was trimmed by 0 bases and J by 0 bases, leaving 12 bases between them. CDR3 length equals 16 residues. Looked up from germline, CDR1 is SQVTM and CDR2 is ANQGSEA. The CDR3 nucleotides are TGCAGCGTTGAAGATCTTAAGAGGCGCTCCTACAATGAGCAGTTCTTC. Protein: CSVEDLKRRSYNEQFF.

At least ten counts were recorded for this clonotype. The genes are TRBV5-1 and TRBJ2-7; 7 bases are shared with TRBD2. Losses at the gene ends were 3 bases for V and 3 bases for J; bases not matched to a gene: 3. This CDR3 has 13 residues. Germline V gene sequence: CDR1 SGHRS, CDR2 YFSETQ. CDR3 protein: CASSWEGNYEQYF. The CDR3 DNA reads TGCGCCAGCAGCTGGGAGGGGAACTACGAGCAGTACTTC. The full variable domain, completed using reference TRBV5-1 and TRBJ2-7, is KAGVTQTPRYLIKTRGQQVTLSCSPISGHRSVSWYQQTPGQGLQFLFEYFSETQRNKGNFPGRFSGRQFSNSRSEMNVSTLELGDSALYLCASSWEGNYEQYFGPGTRLTVT.

At least ten counts were recorded for this clonotype. The genes are TRBV7-2 and TRBJ1-2; D is unclear. Germline V lookup: CDR1 SGHTA, CDR2 FQGNSA. V was shortened by 2 bases and J by 1 base, with 2 bases between the two germline ends. The length of the CDR3 is 12 residues. DNA of the CDR3: TGTGCCAGCAGCTTAAATAACTATGGCTACACCTTC. Translating gives CASSLNNYGYTF. Together with reference TRBV7-2 and TRBJ1-2, the CDR3 gives the full variable domain: GAGVSQSPSNKVTEKGKDVELRCDPISGHTALYWYRQSLGQGLEFLIYFQGNSAPDKSGLPSDRFSAERTGGSVSTLTIQRTQQEDSAVYLCASSLNNYGYTFGSGTRLTVV.

This clonotype was recorded at least ten times. This chain links TRBV4-1 with TRBJ2-3; D gene uncertain. The V gene lost 3 bases and the J gene lost 2 bases, with 15 bases spanning the gap. The CDR3 runs to 16 residues. CDR1 is MGHRA, CDR2 YSYEKL, per germline. CDR3 loop: CASSHFPGPYTDTQYF. CDR3 DNA sequence: TGCGCCAGCAGCCATTTCCCGGGCCCGTACACAGATACGCAGTATTTT.

V and J are TRBV3-1 and TRBJ1-3; D unclear. The CDR3 totals 15 residues. Germline CDR1 is LGHDT and CDR2 is YNNKEL (reference sequence). V was clipped by 5 bases and J by 0 bases, with 11 bases between them. Here the CDR3 DNA reads TGTGCCAGCAGCTCGGGAGGGAACTCTGGAAACACCATATATTTT. Protein: CASSSGGNSGNTIYF.